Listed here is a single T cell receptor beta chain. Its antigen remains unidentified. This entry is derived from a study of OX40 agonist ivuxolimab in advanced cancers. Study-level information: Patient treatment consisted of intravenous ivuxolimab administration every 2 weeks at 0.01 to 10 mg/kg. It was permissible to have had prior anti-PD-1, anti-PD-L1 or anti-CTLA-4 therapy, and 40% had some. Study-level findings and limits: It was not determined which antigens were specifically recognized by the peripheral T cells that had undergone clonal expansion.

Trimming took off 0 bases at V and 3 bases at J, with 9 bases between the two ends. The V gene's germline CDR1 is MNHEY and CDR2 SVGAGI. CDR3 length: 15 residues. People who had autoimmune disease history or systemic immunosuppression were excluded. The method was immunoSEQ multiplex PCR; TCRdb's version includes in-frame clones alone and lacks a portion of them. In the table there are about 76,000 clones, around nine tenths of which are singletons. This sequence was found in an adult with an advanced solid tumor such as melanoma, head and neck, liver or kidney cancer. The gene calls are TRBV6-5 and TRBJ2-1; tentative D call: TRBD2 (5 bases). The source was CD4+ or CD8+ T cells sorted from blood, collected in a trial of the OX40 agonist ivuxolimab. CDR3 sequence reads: CASSYSTGFYNEQFF. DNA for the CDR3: TGTGCCAGCAGTTACTCGACGGGGTTCTACAATGAGCAGTTCTTC.